One sample yielded the 26 T cell receptor beta chains listed below, sequenced in a study of post-analysis software for immune sequencing data. Study findings and constraints: The five TRBV segments detected at higher frequency in patients than in controls included TRBV5-6, TRBV5-1 and TRBV20-1.

Their specific antigens are unknown. TCR beta cDNA libraries had unique molecular identifiers. A single record per CDR3 protein comes from TCRdb applying MiXCR to the PCR reads. The sample gives about 540,000 distinct CDR3 sequences, about a third of which show up once; 5% to 6% is in the top ten. What was sequenced was blood. The origin of the receptors is a girl younger than 18 with multiple sclerosis.

The sample holds a few counts of this clonotype. The chain combines TRBV29-1 with TRBJ1-1, with 8 nucleotides matching TRBD1. The CDR3 covers 14 residues. V lost 1 base to trimming and J lost 6 bases; unmatched junction nucleotides: 7. Germline V gives CDR1 SQVTM, CDR2 ANQGSEA. Written as DNA, the CDR3 is TGCAGCGTTGAAGCAGGACAGGGCGCGTCTGAAGCTTTCTTT. The encoded protein is CSVEAGQGASEAFF.

The chain combines TRBV6-1 with TRBJ2-1, with D possibly matching TRBD2 (5 bases). Germline V lookup: CDR1 MNHNS, CDR2 SASEGT. The germline V and J ends were trimmed by 0 bases and 8 bases, with 11 bases remaining between them. The CDR3 length is 14 residues. The CDR3 nucleotides read TGTGCCAGCAGTGAAGCGGGGTTGAGGGATGAGCAGTTCTTC. Protein: CASSEAGLRDEQFF.

The J gene is TRBJ1-5, the V gene TRBV20-1; D not certain. The CDR3 totals 15 residues. V gave up 4 bases and J gave up 6 bases, with 19 bases separating them. Germline assignment: CDR1 DFQATT and CDR2 SNEGSKA (reference sequence). CDR3 sequence: CSATPRVGNSQPQHF. The CDR3 DNA reads TGCAGTGCTACCCCTCGGGTGGGGAACAGTCAGCCCCAGCATTTT.

The genes are TRBV12-3 or TRBV12-4 and TRBJ2-3; the D gene is possibly TRBD2 (6 bases). The length of the CDR3 is 15 residues. Deletions cut 5 bases from V and 2 bases from J, with 14 bases between. CDR3 amino acids: CASSPQLAPTDTQYF. Written as DNA, the CDR3 is TGTGCCAGCAGTCCCCAACTAGCACCCACAGATACGCAGTATTTT.

This clonotype showed up just once. The chain couples TRBV6-1 to TRBJ2-2; weak D call: TRBD1 (5 bases). Between the trimmed V and J ends, which lost 4 bases and 6 bases, there was a span of 9 bases. CDR3 size: 13 residues. The germline CDR1 and CDR2 sequences are MNHNS and SASEGT. CDR3 amino acids: CASSVQVSGELFF. The CDR3, as DNA: TGTGCCAGCAGTGTACAGGTTTCCGGGGAGCTGTTTTTT.

This clonotype has a handful of counts. The chain combines TRBV12-3 or TRBV12-4 with TRBJ2-7; D may be TRBD1 or TRBD2 (6 bases each). The V and J ends lost 3 bases and 0 bases respectively, with 15 bases between them. The CDR3 extends over 16 amino acids. The CDR3 is CASSFFWGDTSYEQYF. Here the CDR3 DNA reads TGTGCCAGCAGTTTTTTCTGGGGGGACACCTCCTACGAGCAGTACTTC.

V usage is TRBV7-2 and J usage is TRBJ1-6, with D perhaps matching TRBD1 (6 bases). The CDR3 covers 16 residues. The V end lost 5 bases, the J end lost 6 bases, and 17 bases lay between the germline ends. Germline-derived CDR1 and CDR2 are SGHTA and FQGNSA. Here the CDR3 reads CASSRAGAVGNSPLHF. As DNA, the CDR3 is TGTGCCAGCAGCCGTGCAGGGGCAGTAGGTAATTCACCCCTCCACTTT.

This chain connects TRBV29-1 to TRBJ2-7; TRBD2 matches at 9 bases. The V and J ends lost 4 bases and 6 bases, in that order; junction bases with no gene match: 10. CDR1 is SQVTM, CDR2 ANQGSEA, per germline. The CDR3 consists of 14 residues. This CDR3 reads CSVGQRLAGREQYF. Written as DNA, the CDR3 is TGCAGCGTTGGGCAACGGCTAGCGGGGCGCGAGCAGTACTTC.

The chain employs TRBV20-1 and TRBJ2-3, with 7 bases identical to TRBD1. CDR3 length equals 14 residues. V gave up 4 bases and J gave up 1 base; unmatched junction bases: 5. The V gene's germline CDR1 is DFQATT and CDR2 SNEGSKA (reference sequence). As DNA, the CDR3 is TGCAGTGCTACCACAGGGGCAGGCACAGATACGCAGTATTTT. Translation gives CSATTGAGTDTQYF.

The chain carries TRBV7-8 and TRBJ1-4; 8 bases agree with TRBD1. The V and J ends lost 5 bases and 4 bases, in that order; junction bases with no gene match: 6. Germline V gene sequence: CDR1 SGHVS, CDR2 FQNEAQ. This CDR3 comprises 15 residues. CDR3 amino acids: CASSPRTGSNEKLFF. The CDR3, as DNA: TGTGCCAGCAGCCCCCGGACAGGGAGTAATGAAAAACTGTTTTTT.

The chain recombines TRBV6-1 with TRBJ1-6; D may be TRBD1 (5 bases). CDR1 MNHNS and CDR2 SASEGT come from the germline V gene. The V end was cut by 2 bases, the J end by 7 bases, with 15 bases between. The CDR3 runs 16 residues. This chain's CDR3 is CASSELIPWGNSPLHF. CDR3 coding DNA: TGTGCCAGCAGTGAATTGATCCCGTGGGGGAATTCACCCCTCCACTTT.

The rearrangement joins TRBV5-1 to TRBJ2-3; 7 bases agree with TRBD2. The CDR3 runs to 15 residues. With V trimmed by 5 bases and J by 4 bases, 10 bases remained unmatched. Germline V gives CDR1 SGHRS, CDR2 YFSETQ. CDR3 in amino acids: CASSSGGGVADTQYF. DNA for the CDR3: TGCGCCAGCAGTTCCGGCGGGGGTGTGGCAGATACGCAGTATTTT. Drawing the rest from reference TRBV5-1 and TRBJ2-3, the complete variable domain is KAGVTQTPRYLIKTRGQQVTLSCSPISGHRSVSWYQQTPGQGLQFLFEYFSETQRNKGNFPGRFSGRQFSNSRSEMNVSTLELGDSALYLCASSSGGGVADTQYFGPGTRLTVL.

The V call is TRBV5-1, the J call TRBJ2-1; 9 positions match TRBD2. The junction had 8 bases not matched to a gene; V was cut back by 7 bases and J by 12 bases. CDR1 is SGHRS and CDR2 is YFSETQ in the germline V gene. CDR3 length: 12 amino acids. CDR3 in DNA: TGCGCCAGCGGACTAGCGAGGGATGGGCAGTTCTTC. As protein: CASGLARDGQFF.

The CDR3 protein is CASSLEGGYSYTF. The CDR3 DNA sequence: TGCGCCAGCAGCTTGGAAGGGGGATATAGCTACACCTTC. This chain connects TRBV5-1 to TRBJ1-2; D may be TRBD1 (6 bases). V dropped 0 bases and J dropped 9 bases, with 12 bases sitting between them. CDR1 and CDR2 (germline): SGHRS, YFSETQ. This CDR3 comprises 13 residues.

The chain joins TRBV29-1 to TRBJ1-2; TRBD1 matches 10 bases. V lost 6 bases, J lost 4 bases, and 5 bases stayed unmatched. Germline loops: CDR1 SQVTM, CDR2 ANQGSEA. This CDR3 comprises 13 residues. The CDR3 sequence is CSVLGQGTYGYTF. CDR3 nucleotides: TGCAGCGTCCTGGGACAGGGGACCTATGGCTACACCTTC.

The sample holds a few counts of this clonotype. The rearrangement links TRBV20-1 to TRBJ2-7; 8 bases agree with TRBD2. The junction had 6 bases not matched to a gene; V was cut back by 2 bases and J by 3 bases. This CDR3 is 14 amino acids long. Germline values: CDR1 DFQATT, CDR2 SNEGSKA (reference sequence). The CDR3 loop is CSARSLAGGYEQYF. DNA of the CDR3: TGCAGTGCTAGATCTTTGGCGGGGGGCTACGAGCAGTACTTC.

The table lists this clonotype with a few counts. The genes are TRBV10-3 and TRBJ2-7; D not resolved. This CDR3 is built from 12 residues. Per germline, CDR1 ENHRY and CDR2 SYGVKD. V lost 1 base and J lost 3, with 4 bases in between. The CDR3 protein is CAISEWGYEQYF. The DNA of the CDR3 is TGTGCCATCAGTGAGTGGGGCTACGAGCAGTACTTC.

The rearrangement links TRBV11-1 to TRBJ2-1; D is possibly TRBD2 (6 bases). The J call may be in error: the DNA end matches TRBJ2-7 better. The CDR3 extends over 16 amino acids. In germline, CDR1 is SGHAT, CDR2 FQDESV (reference sequence). In DNA form, the CDR3 reads TGTGCCAGCAGCACGGGACTCGGACTTTCCTACAATGAGCAGTACTTC. Its protein product is CASSTGLGLSYNEQYF.

The J gene is TRBJ2-1, the V gene TRBV20-1, with D maybe TRBD2 (5 bases). The germline V gene has CDR1 DFQATT and CDR2 SNEGSKA (reference sequence). The V end lost 5 bases, the J end lost 0 bases, and 14 bases lay between the germline ends. CDR3 length equals 15 residues. The CDR3 protein is CSAGLTSTSYNEQFF. The CDR3 nucleotides read TGCAGTGCTGGACTCACTTCCACCTCCTACAATGAGCAGTTCTTC.

The chain carries TRBV5-1 and TRBJ2-4; 9 nucleotides agree with TRBD1. This CDR3 spans 15 amino acids. After removal of 4 bases from V and 13 bases from J, the junction contained 15 bases not matched to a gene. CDR1 is SGHRS and CDR2 is YFSETQ in the germline V gene. CDR3 sequence (DNA): TGCGCCAGCAGCCCCGGACAGGGGTCCTACAATGAGCAGTACTTC. Translation gives CASSPGQGSYNEQYF. Supplemented by reference TRBV5-1 and TRBJ2-4, the full variable domain reads KAGVTQTPRYLIKTRGQQVTLSCSPISGHRSVSWYQQTPGQGLQFLFEYFSETQRNKGNFPGRFSGRQFSNSRSEMNVSTLELGDSALYLCASSPGQGSYNEQYFGAGTRLSVL.

The chain combines TRBV10-3 with TRBJ1-6; 7 bases are a match to TRBD1. Germline-derived CDR1 and CDR2 are ENHRY and SYGVKD. Losses at the gene ends were 3 bases for V and 8 bases for J; bases not matched to a gene: 1. The CDR3 length is 13 residues. The CDR3 protein is CAISDDRDSPLHF. Here the CDR3 DNA reads TGTGCCATCAGTGACGACAGGGATTCACCCCTCCACTTT.

The chain uses TRBV7-9 and TRBJ2-3, with D possibly TRBD1 on 5 matching bases. Per germline, CDR1 SEHNR and CDR2 FQNEAQ (reference sequence). The CDR3 is made up of 16 amino acids. With 0 bases removed from V and 2 bases from J, the gap between germline ends came to 12 bases. The CDR3 protein is CASSLAQGGDTDTQYF. DNA for the CDR3: TGTGCCAGCAGCTTAGCGCAGGGTGGAGACACAGATACGCAGTATTTT.

This clonotype came up a few times. This chain uses TRBV5-1 with TRBJ1-6; D possibly corresponds to TRBD1 (5 bases). V was pared by 0 bases and J by 5 bases, with 12 bases between. Germline loops: CDR1 SGHRS, CDR2 YFSETQ. CDR3 length: 16 amino acids. CDR3 in DNA: TGCGCCAGCAGCTTGGCGGGACCCGAAAATAATTCACCCCTCCACTTT. Its protein product is CASSLAGPENNSPLHF.

The gene calls are TRBV18 and TRBJ2-3; D perhaps matches TRBD2 (6 bases). V shed 1 base and J shed 0 bases, with 11 bases lying between them. From germline, CDR1 is KGHSH and CDR2 LQKENI. The CDR3 has 16 amino acids. The CDR3 DNA reads TGTGCCAGCTCACCACTGACCGGGACTAGCACAGATACGCAGTATTTT. Amino acids: CASSPLTGTSTDTQYF. The full variable domain, in which reference TRBV18 and TRBJ2-3 provide the parts outside the CDR3, is NAGVMQNPRHLVRRRGQEARLRCSPMKGHSHVYWYRQLPEEGLKFMVYLQKENIIDESGMPKERFSAEFPKEGPSILRIQQVVRGDSAAYFCASSPLTGTSTDTQYFGPGTRLTVL.

The sample holds many counts of this clonotype. V and J are TRBV20-1 and TRBJ2-1, with 10 bases aligning to TRBD1. The CDR3 extends over 15 amino acids. Trimming removed 6 bases from V and 4 bases from J; junction bases left unmatched: 9. Germline CDR1 DFQATT, CDR2 SNEGSKA (reference sequence). CDR3 sequence reads: CSAGSPGQGYNEQFF. The CDR3 DNA reads TGCAGTGCGGGATCGCCGGGACAGGGGTACAATGAGCAGTTCTTC.

As regards this clonotype: At one end, the junction sequence differs from germline, possibly due to a read error. V gene TRBV4-1 combines with J gene TRBJ2-5; 11 nucleotides align to TRBD2. This CDR3 has 15 residues. Germline assignment: CDR1 MGHRA and CDR2 YSYEKL. The CDR3 DNA reads TGCGCCAGCAGCCTATTAGCGGGGGGGCAAGAGACCAAGTACTTC. Translation gives CASSLLAGGQETKYF.